One sample yielded the 2 T cell receptor beta chains listed below, sequenced in a study of post-analysis software for immune sequencing data. Antigens of these TCRs are unknown. Every TCR beta cDNA library bore unique molecular identifiers. One entry per CDR3 protein results from TCRdb running MiXCR on the PCR reads. The sample lists approximately 690,000 distinct CDR3 sequences, roughly three fifths seen once, with roughly 12% in the top ten. Findings and limits, study-wide: TRBV segments more frequent in patients than in controls numbered several and included TRBV5-6, TRBV5-1 and TRBV20-1.

The sequenced material came from blood. The receptors here all came from a girl aged 2 to 9 with multiple sclerosis.

In its sample, this clonotype was seen a few times. This chain joins TRBV7-9 and TRBJ2-2; maybe TRBD1 (5 bases). The CDR3 covers 12 residues. V dropped 10 bases and J dropped 4 bases, with 10 bases sitting between them. The V gene's germline CDR1 is SEHNR and CDR2 FQNEAQ (reference sequence). CDR3 protein: CATQGVTGELFF. The CDR3 nucleotides are TGTGCCACCCAGGGCGTCACCGGGGAGCTGTTTTTT.

This clonotype was observed a handful of times. V usage is TRBV7-8 and J usage is TRBJ2-1, with D possibly matching TRBD1 (7 bases). This CDR3 region has 15 residues. Deletions cut 1 base from V and 9 bases from J, with 16 bases between. Germline assignment: CDR1 SGHVS and CDR2 FQNEAQ. CDR3 region: CASSLVRGRRGEQFF. CDR3 in DNA: TGTGCCAGCAGCTTAGTCAGGGGGAGGAGAGGTGAGCAGTTCTTC.